The TCR beta chain under discussion was sequenced for a study of OX40 agonist ivuxolimab in advanced cancers. Background on the study: People who had prior anti-PD-1, anti-PD-L1 or anti-CTLA-4 therapy could take part, and under 50% had some. General study findings and limits: Compared with others, partial responders at 0.1-3.0 mg/kg displayed clonal expansion among the lowest. Researchers report that CD8+ T cells had, on average, more expanded clones than CD4+.

Peripheral blood came from all dose cohorts at three timepoints. TCRdb's table, derived via immunoSEQ multiplex PCR, lists solely in-frame clones and lacks some. The profile covers about 66,000 clones, with more than 60% appearing a single time and over 1.5% taken by the ten largest. This clone has just a few counts. Its antigen is not known. The input for sequencing was CD4+ or CD8+ T cells sorted from blood, taken in a trial of the OX40 agonist ivuxolimab. The sequence derives from an adult with an advanced solid tumor such as melanoma, head and neck, liver or kidney cancer.

The CDR3, as DNA: TGTGCCAGCAGCAACATTGTACAGGGCGACTCTGGAAACACCATATATTTT. Protein product: CASSNIVQGDSGNTIYF. This chain uses TRBV21-1 with TRBJ1-3; no check of the table's D call, TRBD1, against the DNA was made. TRBV21-1 is a listed pseudogene. The CDR3 runs to 17 residues.